This T cell receptor beta chain was sequenced in a study of CD8 T cells in ankylosing spondylitis. The CDR3 covers 11 residues. Trimming removed 3 bases at V and 7 bases at J, with 4 bases between. Germline loops: CDR1 SGHRS, CDR2 YFSETQ. Molecular-barcoded quantitative 5'-RACE produced these TCR beta libraries. TCRdb re-derived calls from the 5' RACE reads in MiXCR, one entry per CDR3 protein. The sample yields about 120,000 distinct CDR3 sequences, approximately 15% seen once. This clonotype was detected many times. What it binds is not known. Whole-study results and caveats: Enrichment of disease-linked clones was reportedly significant in matched ankylosing spondylitis synovial fluid. There was a TCR beta motif, made of eight highly homologous variants, that appeared characteristic of ankylosing spondylitis blood. Disease-linked clones had a CD8+ phenotype and relatively low frequency in peripheral blood.

This TCR was sampled from a female donor with ankylosing spondylitis or in good health (not recorded which). Sequencing input: blood, either unsorted or a sorted T cell fraction (not recorded which). The chain recombines TRBV5-1 with TRBJ2-2; no clear D gene. The DNA of the CDR3 is TGCGCCAGCAGCTCAGTCGGGGAGCTGTTTTTT. Translating it yields CASSSVGELFF.